Listed below are T cell receptor beta chains from one sample, sequenced in a study of blood T cells in healthy people across ages. Using its own MiXCR run on the 5' RACE reads, TCRdb lists one record per CDR3 protein. There are about 1.5 million distinct CDR3 sequences in the sample; 35% to 45% occur only once, and around 4% lies in the top ten. The sequenced material came from blood. The receptors were gathered from a woman younger than 35 in good health. CDR3s include the opening cysteine and the closing phenylalanine or tryptophan. The D gene is left open where the match is weak. Only part of the rows carry a size: once, few, many, or a class if the clone is expanded.

j_gene | abundance | v_gene | d_gene | CDR3aa | CDR3nt
TRBJ2-6 | few | TRBV20-1 | . | CSAPPGANVLTF | TGCAGTGCTCCCCCTGGGGCCAACGTCCTGACTTTC
TRBJ2-3 | . | TRBV12-3/TRBV12-4 | TRBD2 | CASSYFRTSGRADTQYF | TGTGCCAGCAGTTATTTTAGGACTAGCGGGAGGGCAGATACGCAGTATTTT
TRBJ2-5 | few | TRBV6-2/TRBV6-3 | . | CASSYVLRETQYF | TGTGCCAGCAGTTACGTACTAAGGGAGACCCAGTACTTC
TRBJ2-4 | . | TRBV5-5 | . | CASSWGRVLAKNIQYF | TGTGCCAGCAGCTGGGGACGAGTTCTAGCCAAAAACATTCAGTACTTC
TRBJ2-1 | . | TRBV29-1 | TRBD2 | CSVKREGYYNEQFF | TGCAGCGTTAAGCGGGAGGGGTACTACAATGAGCAGTTCTTC
TRBJ2-1 | . | TRBV5-1 | . | CASSGTNGLNEQFF | TGCGCCAGCAGCGGGACCAACGGGCTAAATGAGCAGTTCTTC
TRBJ1-2 | . | TRBV3-1 | . | CASSQVEYGYTF | TGTGCCAGCAGCCAAGTTGAGTATGGCTACACCTTC
TRBJ2-1 | few | TRBV29-1 | TRBD2 | CSVVPISGRSNEQFF | TGCAGCGTTGTCCCCATTAGCGGGAGAAGCAATGAGCAGTTCTTC
TRBJ1-2 | . | TRBV7-9 | . | CASSPREHGYTF | TGTGCCAGCAGCCCAAGAGAGCATGGCTACACCTTC
TRBJ2-7 | . | TRBV6-2/TRBV6-3 | . | CAGRLHTGYEQYF | TGTGCCGGCAGACTCCACACAGGCTACGAGCAGTACTTC
TRBJ1-1 | few | TRBV2 | . | CASSIPGFEAFF | TGTGCCAGCAGTATTCCGGGATTTGAAGCTTTCTTT
TRBJ1-2 | few | TRBV5-5 | . | CASRVAEGYGYTF | TGTGCCAGCAGGGTGGCGGAGGGCTATGGCTACACCTTC
TRBJ1-5 | . | TRBV10-2 | . | CASSEGGPLQPQHF | TGCGCCAGCAGTGAAGGGGGTCCCCTTCAGCCCCAGCATTTT
TRBJ1-5 | few | TRBV20-1 | TRBD1 | CSASPGQVTNQPQHF | TGCAGTGCTTCACCGGGACAGGTTACCAATCAGCCCCAGCATTTT
TRBJ1-5 | few | TRBV20-1 | . | CSARDGQMSNQPQHF | TGCAGTGCTAGAGACGGACAGATGAGCAATCAGCCCCAGCATTTT
TRBJ2-7 | . | TRBV28 | TRBD1 | CASSLSFGRGPYEQYF | TGTGCCAGCAGTTTGTCTTTTGGCAGGGGGCCCTACGAGCAGTACTTC
TRBJ2-7 | few | TRBV6-5 | . | CASSNSIPQGKPEQYF | TGTGCCAGCAGTAATTCGATTCCCCAGGGAAAACCCGAGCAGTACTTC
TRBJ2-3 | . | TRBV29-1 | . | CSVEDGSPSTDTQYF | TGCAGCGTTGAAGATGGATCTCCAAGCACAGATACGCAGTATTTT
TRBJ2-1 | . | TRBV7-2 | . | CASSLWWNEQFF | TGTGCCAGCAGCCTTTGGTGGAATGAGCAGTTCTTC
TRBJ1-5 | . | TRBV6-1 | . | CASSAMTGYQPQHF | TGTGCCAGCAGTGCGATGACAGGTTATCAGCCCCAGCATTTT
TRBJ2-5 | . | TRBV7-2 | . | CASSTRTVQETQYF | TGTGCCAGCAGCACCAGGACAGTTCAAGAGACCCAGTACTTC
TRBJ2-5 | . | TRBV6-5 | TRBD1 | CASTFDRGWQTQYF | TGTGCCAGCACCTTTGACAGGGGATGGCAGACCCAGTACTTC
TRBJ1-1 | . | TRBV29-1 | . | CSVRGMTEAFF | TGCAGCGTTCGGGGGATGACTGAAGCTTTCTTT
TRBJ2-1 | . | TRBV7-8 | TRBD2 | CASSFILAGRWNEQFF | TGTGCCAGCAGCTTTATACTAGCGGGAAGATGGAATGAGCAGTTCTTC